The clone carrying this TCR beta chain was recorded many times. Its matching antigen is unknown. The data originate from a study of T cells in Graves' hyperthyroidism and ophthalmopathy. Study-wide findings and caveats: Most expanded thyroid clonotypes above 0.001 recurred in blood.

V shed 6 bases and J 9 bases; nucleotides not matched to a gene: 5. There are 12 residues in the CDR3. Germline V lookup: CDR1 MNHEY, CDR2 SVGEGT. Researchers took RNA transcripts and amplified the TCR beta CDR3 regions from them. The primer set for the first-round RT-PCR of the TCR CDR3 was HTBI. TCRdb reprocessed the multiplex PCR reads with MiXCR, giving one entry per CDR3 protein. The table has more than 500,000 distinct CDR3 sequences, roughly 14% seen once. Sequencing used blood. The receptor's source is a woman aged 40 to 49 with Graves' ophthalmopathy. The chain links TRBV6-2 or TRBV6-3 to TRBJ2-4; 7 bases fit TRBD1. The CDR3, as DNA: TGTGCCAGCAGACAGGGGCCCAGCATTCAGTACTTC. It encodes CASRQGPSIQYF.